This T cell receptor beta chain was obtained from a study of blood T cell repertoires in COVID-19. Study background: COVID-19 samples from acute and convalescent phases originated in the United States, Italy and Spain. Sources were T cells, B-cell-depleted T cells, or PBMCs; the material itself was cDNA or gDNA.

In the source study's methods: Counts of nucleated cells, estimated from reference gene primer amplification, were obtained. Profiled with immunoSEQ multiplex PCR; TCRdb holds only in-frame clones, not every one. V and J calls and clone size are those listed in that table; D and trimming were worked out from the DNA. The top ten clones hold 1.9% of a sample with under 300,000 clones, over 80% of them seen once. The sequence was collected from a man aged 25-45 years who had recovered from COVID-19. The sample taken for sequencing was peripheral blood.

CDR3 amino acids: CASSPPGHDFYGYTF. CDR3 nucleotide sequence: TGTGCCAGCAGCCCCCCTGGACACGACTTCTATGGCTACACCTTC. This sequence joins TRBV6-6 and TRBJ1-2; D is possibly TRBD1 (5 bases). CDR1 and CDR2 from the germline V gene are MNHNY and SVGAGI (reference sequence). V gave up 6 bases and J gave up 4 bases, with 18 bases separating them. CDR3 length: 15 residues.